The 4 T cell receptor beta chains below all came from one sample that was sequenced in a study of beta chain features in type 1 diabetes. Reverse transcription of all isolated RNA meant that expressed TCRB transcripts were sequenced. TCRdb keeps only in-frame clones here, not all; method: immunoSEQ multiplex PCR. The sample yields about 180,000 clones, roughly an eighth seen once. Sample: central memory CD4+ T cells from blood. These receptors originate from a young woman in good health.

The chain employs TRBV4-2 and TRBJ2-5; 10 bases map to TRBD2. Germline CDR1 LGHNA, CDR2 YNFKEQ. V was clipped by 0 bases and J by 5 bases; unmatched bases: 12. CDR3 length: 18 residues. CDR3: CASSQEGASGSRGETQYF. The CDR3 region has the DNA TGTGCCAGCAGCCAAGAAGGAGCTAGCGGGAGCCGGGGGGAGACCCAGTACTTC.

CDR3 coding DNA: TGTGCCTGGGTCGTTAGCGGGAGGGCAGATACGCAGTATTTT. Amino acid sequence: CAWVVSGRADTQYF. The rearrangement uses TRBV30 and TRBJ2-3, with 11 nucleotides matching TRBD2. V lost 5 bases, J lost 4 bases, and 5 bases stayed unmatched. This CDR3 comprises 14 residues. Germline V gene lookup returns CDR1 GTSNPN and CDR2 SVGIG (reference sequence).

This clone was found a few times. The rearrangement links TRBV30 to TRBJ1-3; TRBD1 is a possible D gene (5 bases). This CDR3 has 13 residues. Trimming removed 5 bases from V and 4 bases from J, with 12 bases in between. Looked up from germline, CDR1 is GTSNPN and CDR2 is SVGIG (reference sequence). Here the CDR3 DNA reads TGTGCCTGGGCCCGGCGACAGGGAAACACCATATATTTT. This translates into CAWARRQGNTIYF.

This clone was picked up a small number of times. CDR3: CSALRERDTQYF. The DNA for the CDR3 is TGCAGCGCCCTTAGGGAGCGAGATACGCAGTATTTT. The chain is built from TRBV29-1 and TRBJ2-3; D perhaps matches TRBD2 (5 bases). Trimming left V 7 bases short and J 5 bases short, with 13 bases between. Germline V gene data show CDR1 as SQVTM and CDR2 as ANQGSEA. The CDR3 contains 12 residues.